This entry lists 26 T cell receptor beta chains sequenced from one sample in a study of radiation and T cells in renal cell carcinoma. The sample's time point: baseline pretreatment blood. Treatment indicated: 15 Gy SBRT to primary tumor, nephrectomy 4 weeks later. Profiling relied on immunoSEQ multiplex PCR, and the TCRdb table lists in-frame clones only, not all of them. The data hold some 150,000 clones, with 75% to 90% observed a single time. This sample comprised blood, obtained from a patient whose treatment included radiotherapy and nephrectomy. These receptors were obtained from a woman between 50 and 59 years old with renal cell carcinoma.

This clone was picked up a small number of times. The CDR3 region is CASSPPYVASYGYTF. The CDR3 coding sequence is TGTGCCAGCAGCCCTCCTTATGTAGCTTCCTATGGCTACACCTTC. The V gene is TRBV7-2, the J gene TRBJ1-2, with unresolved D. The CDR3 sequence is 15 residues long. Germline values: CDR1 SGHTA, CDR2 FQGNSA. The V end was cut by 5 bases, the J end by 4 bases, with 17 bases between.

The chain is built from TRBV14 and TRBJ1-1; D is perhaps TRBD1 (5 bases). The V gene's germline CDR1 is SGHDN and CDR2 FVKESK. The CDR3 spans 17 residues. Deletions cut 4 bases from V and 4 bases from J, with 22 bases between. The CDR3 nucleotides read TGTGCCAGCAGCCCCCCGACGAACAGGCTCCTCGGCACTGAAGCTTTCTTT. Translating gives CASSPPTNRLLGTEAFF.

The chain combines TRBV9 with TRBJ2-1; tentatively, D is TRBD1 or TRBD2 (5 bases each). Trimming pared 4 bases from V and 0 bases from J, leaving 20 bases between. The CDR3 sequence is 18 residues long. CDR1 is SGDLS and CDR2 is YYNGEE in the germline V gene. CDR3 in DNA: TGTGCCAGCAGCCCGAGGGAAGGGACGGCTCCCTCCTACAATGAGCAGTTCTTC. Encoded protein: CASSPREGTAPSYNEQFF.

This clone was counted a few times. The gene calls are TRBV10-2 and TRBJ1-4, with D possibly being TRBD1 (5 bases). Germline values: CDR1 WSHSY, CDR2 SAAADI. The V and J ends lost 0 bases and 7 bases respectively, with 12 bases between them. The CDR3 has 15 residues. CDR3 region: CASSESWLGGEKLFF. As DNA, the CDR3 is TGCGCCAGCAGTGAGTCGTGGCTCGGGGGTGAAAAACTGTTTTTT.

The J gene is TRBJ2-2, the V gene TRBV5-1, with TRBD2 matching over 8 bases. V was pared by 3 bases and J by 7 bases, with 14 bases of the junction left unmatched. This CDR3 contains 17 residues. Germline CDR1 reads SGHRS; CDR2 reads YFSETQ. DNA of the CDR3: TGCGCCAGCAGCTCGGTTCCAGCGGGAGCCCGGGGCGGGGAGCTGTTTTTT. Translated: CASSSVPAGARGGELFF.

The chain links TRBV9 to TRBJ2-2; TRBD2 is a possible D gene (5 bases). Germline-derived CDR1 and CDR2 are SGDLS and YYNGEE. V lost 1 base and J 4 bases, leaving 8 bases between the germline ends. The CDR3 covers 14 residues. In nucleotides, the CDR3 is TGTGCCAGCAGCGTACGGACTGGCACCGGGGAGCTGTTTTTT. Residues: CASSVRTGTGELFF.

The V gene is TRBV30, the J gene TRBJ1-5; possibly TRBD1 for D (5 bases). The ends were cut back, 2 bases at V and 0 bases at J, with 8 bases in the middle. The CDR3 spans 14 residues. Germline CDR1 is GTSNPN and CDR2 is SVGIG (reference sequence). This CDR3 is CAWSRGDSNQPQHF. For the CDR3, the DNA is TGTGCCTGGAGTAGAGGGGATAGCAATCAGCCCCAGCATTTT.

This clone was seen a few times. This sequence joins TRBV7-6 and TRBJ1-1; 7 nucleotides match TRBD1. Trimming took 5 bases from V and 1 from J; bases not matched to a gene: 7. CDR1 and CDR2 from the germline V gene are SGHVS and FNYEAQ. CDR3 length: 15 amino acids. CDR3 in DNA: TGTGCCAGCAGCCGGACAGGAGGGGGGAACACTGAAGCTTTCTTT. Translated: CASSRTGGGNTEAFF.

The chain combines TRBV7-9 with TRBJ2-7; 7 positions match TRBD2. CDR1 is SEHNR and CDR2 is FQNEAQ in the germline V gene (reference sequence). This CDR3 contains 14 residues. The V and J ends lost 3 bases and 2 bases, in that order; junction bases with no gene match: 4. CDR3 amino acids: CASSLGEGAYEQYF. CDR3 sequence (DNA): TGTGCCAGCAGCTTGGGGGAGGGAGCCTACGAGCAGTACTTC.

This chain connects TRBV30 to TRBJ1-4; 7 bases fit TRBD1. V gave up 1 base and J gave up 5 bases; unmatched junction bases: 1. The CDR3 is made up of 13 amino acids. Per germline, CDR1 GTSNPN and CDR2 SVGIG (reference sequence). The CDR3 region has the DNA TGTGCCTGGAGTGACAGGGGCAATGAAAAACTGTTTTTT. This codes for CAWSDRGNEKLFF.

This chain's CDR3 is CASSPGQGVMNTEAFF. CDR3 nucleotides: TGTGCCAGCAGCCCGGGGCAGGGGGTTATGAACACTGAAGCTTTCTTT. The chain has TRBV9 and TRBJ1-1, with 7 bases fitting TRBD1. Trimming cost V 4 bases and J 0 bases; bases outside gene matches: 9. The CDR3 runs to 16 residues. Germline CDR1 and CDR2: SGDLS and YYNGEE.

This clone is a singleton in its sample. The CDR3 nucleotides read TGTGCCAGCAGTTTAGCGGGAGGGCCCCGGGAGCTGTTTTTT. Translation: CASSLAGGPRELFF. V usage is TRBV27 and J usage is TRBJ2-2; 9 bases are shared with TRBD2. V lost 2 bases and J lost 9; bases outside the gene matches: 4. This CDR3 has 14 amino acids. CDR1 and CDR2 (germline): MNHEY, SMNVEV (reference sequence).

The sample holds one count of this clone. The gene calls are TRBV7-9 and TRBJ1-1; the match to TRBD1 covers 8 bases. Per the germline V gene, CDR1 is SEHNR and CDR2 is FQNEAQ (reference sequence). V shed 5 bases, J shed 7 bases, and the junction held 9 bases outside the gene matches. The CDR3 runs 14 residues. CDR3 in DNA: TGTGCCAGCAGCCGAGGACAGGGAAAGGGTGAAGCTTTCTTT. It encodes CASSRGQGKGEAFF. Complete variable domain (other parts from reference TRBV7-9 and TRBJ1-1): DTGVSQNPRHKITKRGQNVTFRCDPISEHNRLYWYRQTLGQGPEFLTYFQNEAQLEKSRLLSDRFSAERPKGSFSTLEIQRTEQGDSAMYLCASSRGQGKGEAFFGQGTRLTVV.

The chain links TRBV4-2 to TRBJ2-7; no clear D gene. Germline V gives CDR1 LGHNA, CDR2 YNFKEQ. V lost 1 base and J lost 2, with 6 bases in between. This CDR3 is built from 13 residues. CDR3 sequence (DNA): TGTGCCAGCAGCCAAGCGTGGGCCTACGAGCAGTACTTC. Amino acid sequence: CASSQAWAYEQYF.

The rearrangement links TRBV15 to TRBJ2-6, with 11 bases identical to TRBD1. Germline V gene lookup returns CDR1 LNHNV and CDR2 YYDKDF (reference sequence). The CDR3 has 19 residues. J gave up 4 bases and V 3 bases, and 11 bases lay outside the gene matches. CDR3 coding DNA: TGTGCCACCAGCAGCCCGGGAGGACAGGGGGCGCGGGGGGCCAACGTCCTGACTTTC. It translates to CATSSPGGQGARGANVLTF.

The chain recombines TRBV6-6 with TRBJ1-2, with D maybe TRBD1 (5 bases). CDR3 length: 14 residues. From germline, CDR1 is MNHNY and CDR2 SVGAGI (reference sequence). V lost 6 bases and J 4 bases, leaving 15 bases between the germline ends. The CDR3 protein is CASSFPGAAYGYTF. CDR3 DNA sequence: TGTGCCAGCAGCTTCCCTGGGGCCGCCTATGGCTACACCTTC.

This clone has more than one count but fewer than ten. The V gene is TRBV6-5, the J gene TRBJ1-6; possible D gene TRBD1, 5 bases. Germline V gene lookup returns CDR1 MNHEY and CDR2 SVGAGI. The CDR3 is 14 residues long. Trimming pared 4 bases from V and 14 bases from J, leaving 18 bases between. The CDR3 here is CASSSFGAVPTLHF. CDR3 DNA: TGTGCCAGCAGTTCCTTCGGGGCAGTCCCCACCCTCCACTTT.

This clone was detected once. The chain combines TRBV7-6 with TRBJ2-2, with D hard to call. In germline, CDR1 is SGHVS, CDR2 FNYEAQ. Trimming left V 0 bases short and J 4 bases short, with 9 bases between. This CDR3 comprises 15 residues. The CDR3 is CASSLAGSSTGELFF. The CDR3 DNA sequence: TGTGCCAGCAGCTTAGCGGGCTCCTCCACCGGGGAGCTGTTTTTT.

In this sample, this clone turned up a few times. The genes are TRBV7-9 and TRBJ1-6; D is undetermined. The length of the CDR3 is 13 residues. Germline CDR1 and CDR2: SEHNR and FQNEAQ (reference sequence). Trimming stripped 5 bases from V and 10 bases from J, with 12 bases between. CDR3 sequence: CASSPSSGSPLHF. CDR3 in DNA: TGTGCCAGCAGCCCTTCTAGCGGGTCACCCCTCCACTTT.

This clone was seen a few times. In nucleotides, the CDR3 is TGTGCCAGCACCCCCCTAGGTACAGGTTCCTACTATGGCTACACCTTC. Translated: CASTPLGTGSYYGYTF. V usage is TRBV27 and J usage is TRBJ1-2, with D perhaps TRBD1 (5 bases). The CDR3 contains 16 residues. CDR1 is MNHEY and CDR2 is SMNVEV in the germline V gene (reference sequence). With 7 bases removed from V and 3 bases from J, the gap between germline ends came to 21 bases.

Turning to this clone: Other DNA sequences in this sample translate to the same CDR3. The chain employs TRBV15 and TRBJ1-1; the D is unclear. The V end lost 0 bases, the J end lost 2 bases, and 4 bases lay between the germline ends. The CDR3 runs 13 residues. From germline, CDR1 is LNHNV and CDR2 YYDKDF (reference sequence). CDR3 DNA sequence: TGTGCCACCAGCAGAGACAGAAACACTGAAGCTTTCTTT. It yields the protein CATSRDRNTEAFF.

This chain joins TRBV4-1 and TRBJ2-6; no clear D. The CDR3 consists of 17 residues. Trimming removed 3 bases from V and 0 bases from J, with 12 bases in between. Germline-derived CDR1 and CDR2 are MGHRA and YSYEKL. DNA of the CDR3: TGCGCCAGCAGCCATATCGGCAGCAGCTCTGGGGCCAACGTCCTGACTTTC. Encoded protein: CASSHIGSSSGANVLTF.

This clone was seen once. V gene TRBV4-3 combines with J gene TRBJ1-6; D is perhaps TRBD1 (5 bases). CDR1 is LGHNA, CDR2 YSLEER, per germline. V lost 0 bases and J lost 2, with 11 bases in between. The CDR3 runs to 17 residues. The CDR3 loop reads CASSQDFQGAYNSPLHF. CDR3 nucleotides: TGCGCCAGCAGCCAAGATTTCCAGGGCGCCTATAATTCACCCCTCCACTTT.

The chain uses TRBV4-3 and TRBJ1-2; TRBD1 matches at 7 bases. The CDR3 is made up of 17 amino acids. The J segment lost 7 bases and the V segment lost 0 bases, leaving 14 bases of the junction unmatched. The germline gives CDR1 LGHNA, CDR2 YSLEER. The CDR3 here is CASSQDWAAGGKGGYTF. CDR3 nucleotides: TGCGCCAGCAGCCAAGATTGGGCCGCAGGGGGGAAGGGTGGCTACACCTTC.

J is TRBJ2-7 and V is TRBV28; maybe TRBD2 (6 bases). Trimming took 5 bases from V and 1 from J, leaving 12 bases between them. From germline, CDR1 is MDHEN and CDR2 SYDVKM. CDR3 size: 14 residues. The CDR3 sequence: CASSQRVESYEQYF. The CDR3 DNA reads TGTGCCAGCAGTCAGCGGGTCGAGTCCTACGAGCAGTACTTC.

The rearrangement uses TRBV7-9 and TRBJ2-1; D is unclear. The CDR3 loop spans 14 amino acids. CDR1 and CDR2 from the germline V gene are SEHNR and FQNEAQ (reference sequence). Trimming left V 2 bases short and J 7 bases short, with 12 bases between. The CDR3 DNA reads TGTGCCAGCAGCTTATCGGGCGTCGGGAATGAGCAGTTCTTC. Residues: CASSLSGVGNEQFF.